This TCR beta chain was sequenced in a study of blood T cell repertoires in COVID-19. Overall study: Collection of acute and convalescent COVID-19 samples took place in the United States, Italy and Spain. The analysed material was cDNA or gDNA that came from T cells, B-cell-depleted T cells, or PBMCs.

In germline, CDR1 is SGHNT, CDR2 YENEEA. Germline trimming cut 4 bases from V and 6 bases from J; bases unmatched to any gene: 11. The CDR3 totals 17 residues. In terms of age and location, participants ranged from roughly 18 to 100 years and lived in about 25 US areas. Donors in Cohort 3 who had recovered were those with two negative PCRs, healthcare professional clearance, or resolution of their symptoms. This table comes from immunoSEQ multiplex PCR, and its TCRdb copy is limited to in-frame clones, with some not included. The sample has roughly 200,000 clones, around 90% seen once. Sequenced sample: PBMCs or T cells enriched from blood (not recorded which). This TCR came from a man in his thirties or forties who had recovered from COVID-19. This chain uses TRBV11-3 with TRBJ2-1; 11 bases are shared with TRBD2. The CDR3 reads CASSSRTGTSGGNEQFF. The CDR3 nucleotides read TGTGCCAGCAGCTCGCGGACCGGGACTAGCGGAGGCAATGAGCAGTTCTTC.